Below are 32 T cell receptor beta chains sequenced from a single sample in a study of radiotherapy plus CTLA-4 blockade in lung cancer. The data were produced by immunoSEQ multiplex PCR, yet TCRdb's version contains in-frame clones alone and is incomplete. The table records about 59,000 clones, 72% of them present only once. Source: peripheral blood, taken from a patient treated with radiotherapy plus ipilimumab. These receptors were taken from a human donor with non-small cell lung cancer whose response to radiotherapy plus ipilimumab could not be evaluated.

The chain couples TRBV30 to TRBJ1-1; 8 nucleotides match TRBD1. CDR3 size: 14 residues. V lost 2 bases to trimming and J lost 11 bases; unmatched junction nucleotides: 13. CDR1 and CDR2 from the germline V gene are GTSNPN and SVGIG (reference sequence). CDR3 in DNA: TGTGCCTGGAGTCGCTTGGCAGGGGGCGGGAGCGCTTTCTTT. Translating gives CAWSRLAGGGSAFF.

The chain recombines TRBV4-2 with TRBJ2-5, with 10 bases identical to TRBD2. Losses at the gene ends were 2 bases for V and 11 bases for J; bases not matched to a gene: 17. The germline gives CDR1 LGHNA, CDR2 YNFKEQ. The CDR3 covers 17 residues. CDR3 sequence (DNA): TGTGCCAGCAGCCAAATTGAGGGGAGCGGGAGGGCCATGGAGCAGTACTTC. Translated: CASSQIEGSGRAMEQYF.

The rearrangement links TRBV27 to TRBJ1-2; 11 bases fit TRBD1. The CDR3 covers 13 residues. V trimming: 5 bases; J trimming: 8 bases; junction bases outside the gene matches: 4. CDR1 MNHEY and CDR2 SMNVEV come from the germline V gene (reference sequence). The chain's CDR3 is CASSPDRGHGYTF. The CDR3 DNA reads TGTGCCAGCAGTCCGGACAGGGGGCACGGCTACACCTTC.

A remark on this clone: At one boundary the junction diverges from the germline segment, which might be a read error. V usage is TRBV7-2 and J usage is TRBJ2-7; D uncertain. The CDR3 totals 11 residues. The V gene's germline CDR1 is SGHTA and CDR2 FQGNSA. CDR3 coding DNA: TGTGCCAGCAGCTCGTCCTACGGGCAGTACTTC. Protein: CASSSSYGQYF.

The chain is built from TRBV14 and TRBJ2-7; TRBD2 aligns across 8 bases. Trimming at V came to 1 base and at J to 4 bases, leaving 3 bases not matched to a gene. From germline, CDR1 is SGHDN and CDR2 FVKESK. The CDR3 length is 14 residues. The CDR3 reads CASSQAGLVYEQYF. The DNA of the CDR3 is TGTGCCAGCAGCCAAGCGGGACTAGTATACGAGCAGTACTTC. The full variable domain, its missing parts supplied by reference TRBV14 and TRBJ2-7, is EAGVTQFPSHSVIEKGQTVTLRCDPISGHDNLYWYRRVMGKEIKFLLHFVKESKQDESGMPNNRFLAERTGGTYSTLKVQPAELEDSGVYFCASSQAGLVYEQYFGPGTRLTVT.

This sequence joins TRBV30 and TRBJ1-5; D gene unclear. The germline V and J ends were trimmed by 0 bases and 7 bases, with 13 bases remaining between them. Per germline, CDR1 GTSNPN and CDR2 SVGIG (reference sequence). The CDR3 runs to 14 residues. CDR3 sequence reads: CAWSVRGNGQPQHF. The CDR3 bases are TGTGCCTGGAGTGTTCGAGGGAACGGGCAGCCCCAGCATTTT.

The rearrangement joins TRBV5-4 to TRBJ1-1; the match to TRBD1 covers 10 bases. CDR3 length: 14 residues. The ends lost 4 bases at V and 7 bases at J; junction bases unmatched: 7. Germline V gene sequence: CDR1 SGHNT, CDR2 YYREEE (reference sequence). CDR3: CASSPGQGRDEAFF. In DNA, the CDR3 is TGTGCCAGCAGCCCGGGACAGGGGAGGGATGAAGCTTTCTTT. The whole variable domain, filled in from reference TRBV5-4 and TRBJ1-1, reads ETGVTQSPTHLIKTRGQQVTLRCSSQSGHNTVSWYQQALGQGPQFIFQYYREEENGRGNFPPRFSGLQFPNYSSELNVNALELDDSALYLCASSPGQGRDEAFFGQGTRLTVV.

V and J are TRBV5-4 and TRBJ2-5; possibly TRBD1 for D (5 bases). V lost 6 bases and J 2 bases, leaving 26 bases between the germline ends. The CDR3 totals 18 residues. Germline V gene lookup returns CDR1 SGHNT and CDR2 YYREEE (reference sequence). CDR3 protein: CASTEQPAPYGAQETQYF. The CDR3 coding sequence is TGTGCCAGCACCGAGCAGCCGGCGCCTTATGGGGCACAAGAGACCCAGTACTTC.

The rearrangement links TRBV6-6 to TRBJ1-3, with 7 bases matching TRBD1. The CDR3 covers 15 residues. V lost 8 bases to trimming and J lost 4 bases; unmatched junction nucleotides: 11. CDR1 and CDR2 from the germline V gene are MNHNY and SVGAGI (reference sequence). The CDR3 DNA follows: TGTGCCAGCGGGTTCACAGGGGCGGTAGGAAACACCATATATTTT. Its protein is CASGFTGAVGNTIYF.

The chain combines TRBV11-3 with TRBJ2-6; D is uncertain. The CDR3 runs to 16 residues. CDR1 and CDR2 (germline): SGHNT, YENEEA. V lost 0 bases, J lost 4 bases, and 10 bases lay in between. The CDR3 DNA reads TGTGCCAGCAGCTTAGAATACTTTCTCGGGGCCAACGTCCTGACTTTC. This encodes CASSLEYFLGANVLTF.

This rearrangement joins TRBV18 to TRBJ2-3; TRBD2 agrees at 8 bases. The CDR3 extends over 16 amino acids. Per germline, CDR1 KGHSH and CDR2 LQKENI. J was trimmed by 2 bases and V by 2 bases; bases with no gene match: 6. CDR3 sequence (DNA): TGTGCCAGCTCACCAGCTCCAGCGGGGGCCACAGATACGCAGTATTTT. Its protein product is CASSPAPAGATDTQYF. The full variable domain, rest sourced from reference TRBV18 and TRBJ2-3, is NAGVMQNPRHLVRRRGQEARLRCSPMKGHSHVYWYRQLPEEGLKFMVYLQKENIIDESGMPKERFSAEFPKEGPSILRIQQVVRGDSAAYFCASSPAPAGATDTQYFGPGTRLTVL.

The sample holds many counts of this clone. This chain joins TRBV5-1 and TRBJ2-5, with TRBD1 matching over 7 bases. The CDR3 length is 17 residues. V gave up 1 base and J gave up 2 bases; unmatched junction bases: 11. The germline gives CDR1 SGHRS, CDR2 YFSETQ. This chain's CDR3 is CASSLTPTGNLQETQYF. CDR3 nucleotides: TGCGCCAGCAGCTTGACTCCGACAGGGAATCTTCAAGAGACCCAGTACTTC. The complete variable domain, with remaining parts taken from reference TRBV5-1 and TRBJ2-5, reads KAGVTQTPRYLIKTRGQQVTLSCSPISGHRSVSWYQQTPGQGLQFLFEYFSETQRNKGNFPGRFSGRQFSNSRSEMNVSTLELGDSALYLCASSLTPTGNLQETQYFGPGTRLLVL.

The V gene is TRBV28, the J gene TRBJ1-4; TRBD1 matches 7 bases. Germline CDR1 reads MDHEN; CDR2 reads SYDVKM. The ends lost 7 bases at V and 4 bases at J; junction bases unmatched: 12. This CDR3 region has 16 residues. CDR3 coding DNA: TGTGCCAGCAATCCGGCAGGGGGTCTTGGTAATGAAAAACTGTTTTTT. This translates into CASNPAGGLGNEKLFF.

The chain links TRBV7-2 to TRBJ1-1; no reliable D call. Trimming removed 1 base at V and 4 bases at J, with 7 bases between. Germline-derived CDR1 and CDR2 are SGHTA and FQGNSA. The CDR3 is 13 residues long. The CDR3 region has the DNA TGTGCCAGCAGCTTAGGGAGACCCACTGAAGCTTTCTTT. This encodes CASSLGRPTEAFF.

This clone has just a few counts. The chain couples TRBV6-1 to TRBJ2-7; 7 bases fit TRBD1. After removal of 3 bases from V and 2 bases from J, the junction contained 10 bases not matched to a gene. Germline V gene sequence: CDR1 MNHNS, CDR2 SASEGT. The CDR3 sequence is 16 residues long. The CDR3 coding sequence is TGTGCCAGCAGTGAGGCGCACCCGGGACAGCCCTACGAGCAGTACTTC. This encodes CASSEAHPGQPYEQYF.

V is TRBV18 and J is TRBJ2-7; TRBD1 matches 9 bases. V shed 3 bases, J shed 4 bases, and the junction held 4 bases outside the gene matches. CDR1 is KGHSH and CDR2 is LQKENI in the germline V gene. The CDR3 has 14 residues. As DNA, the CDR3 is TGTGCCAGCTCACCGGGACAGGGAATTTACGAGCAGTACTTC. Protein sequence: CASSPGQGIYEQYF. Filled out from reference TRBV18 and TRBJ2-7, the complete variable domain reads NAGVMQNPRHLVRRRGQEARLRCSPMKGHSHVYWYRQLPEEGLKFMVYLQKENIIDESGMPKERFSAEFPKEGPSILRIQQVVRGDSAAYFCASSPGQGIYEQYFGPGTRLTVT.

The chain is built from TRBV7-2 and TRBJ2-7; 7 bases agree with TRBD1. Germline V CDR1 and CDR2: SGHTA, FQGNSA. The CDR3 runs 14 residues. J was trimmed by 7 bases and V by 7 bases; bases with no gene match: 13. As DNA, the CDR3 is TGTGCCAGCACCTTCACAGGGGACGGCTTGGAGCAGTACTTC. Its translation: CASTFTGDGLEQYF.

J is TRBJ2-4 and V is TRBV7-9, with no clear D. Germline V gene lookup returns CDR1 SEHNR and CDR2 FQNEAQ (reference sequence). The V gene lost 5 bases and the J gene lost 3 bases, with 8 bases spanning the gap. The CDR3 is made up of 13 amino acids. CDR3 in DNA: TGTGCCAGCAGCCCCCCCCACAAAAACATTCAGTACTTC. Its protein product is CASSPPHKNIQYF.

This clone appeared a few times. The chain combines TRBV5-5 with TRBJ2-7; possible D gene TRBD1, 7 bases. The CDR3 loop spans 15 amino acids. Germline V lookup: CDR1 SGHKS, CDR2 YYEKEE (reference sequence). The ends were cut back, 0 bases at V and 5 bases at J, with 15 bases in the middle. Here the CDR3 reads CASSLGTGRGDEQYF. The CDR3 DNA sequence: TGTGCCAGCAGCTTGGGGACAGGCCGCGGGGACGAGCAGTACTTC.

The CDR3 region is CASSLGQGGNSPLHF. CDR3 bases: TGTGCCAGCAGCTTAGGACAGGGGGGCAATTCACCCCTCCACTTT. J is TRBJ1-6 and V is TRBV7-9, with 9 nucleotides matching TRBD1. Trimming removed 1 base from V and 7 bases from J; junction bases left unmatched: 2. CDR1 and CDR2 (germline): SEHNR, FQNEAQ (reference sequence). CDR3 length equals 15 residues.

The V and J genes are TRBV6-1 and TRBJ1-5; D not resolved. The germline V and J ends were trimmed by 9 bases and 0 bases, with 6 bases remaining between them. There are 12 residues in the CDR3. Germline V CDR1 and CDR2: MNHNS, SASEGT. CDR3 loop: CASRFSNQPQHF. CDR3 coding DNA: TGTGCCAGTCGGTTTAGCAATCAGCCCCAGCATTTT.

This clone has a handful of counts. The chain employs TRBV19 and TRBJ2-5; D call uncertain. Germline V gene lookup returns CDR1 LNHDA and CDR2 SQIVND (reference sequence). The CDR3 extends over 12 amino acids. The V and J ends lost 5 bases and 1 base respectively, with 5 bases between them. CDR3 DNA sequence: TGTGCCAGTAGTTCCAGCCAAGAGACCCAGTACTTC. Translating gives CASSSSQETQYF.

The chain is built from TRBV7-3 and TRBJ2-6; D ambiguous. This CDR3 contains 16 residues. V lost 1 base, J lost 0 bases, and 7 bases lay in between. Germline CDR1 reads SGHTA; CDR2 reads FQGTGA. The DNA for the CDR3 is TGTGCCAGCAGCTTAAGCGGTGGCTCTGGGGCCAACGTCCTGACTTTC. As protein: CASSLSGGSGANVLTF.

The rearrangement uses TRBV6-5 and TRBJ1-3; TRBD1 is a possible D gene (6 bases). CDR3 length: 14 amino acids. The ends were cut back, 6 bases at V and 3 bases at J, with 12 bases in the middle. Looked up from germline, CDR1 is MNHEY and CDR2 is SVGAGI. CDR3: CASRYHRDGNTIYF. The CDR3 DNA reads TGTGCCAGCAGGTACCACAGGGATGGAAACACCATATATTTT.

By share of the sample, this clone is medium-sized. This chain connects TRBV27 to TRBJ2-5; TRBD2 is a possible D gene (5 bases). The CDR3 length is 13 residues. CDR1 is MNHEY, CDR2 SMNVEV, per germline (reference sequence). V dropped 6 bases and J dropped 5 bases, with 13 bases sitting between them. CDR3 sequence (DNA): TGTGCCAGCAGGGTCACTAGTACTGAGACCCAGTACTTC. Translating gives CASRVTSTETQYF.

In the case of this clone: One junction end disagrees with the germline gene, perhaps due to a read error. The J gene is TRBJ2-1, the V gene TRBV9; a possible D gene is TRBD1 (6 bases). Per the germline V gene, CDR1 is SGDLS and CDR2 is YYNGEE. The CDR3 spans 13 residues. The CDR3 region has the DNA TGTGCCAGCAGCGTAGACAGGGACAATGGGCAGTTCTTC. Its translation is CASSVDRDNGQFF.

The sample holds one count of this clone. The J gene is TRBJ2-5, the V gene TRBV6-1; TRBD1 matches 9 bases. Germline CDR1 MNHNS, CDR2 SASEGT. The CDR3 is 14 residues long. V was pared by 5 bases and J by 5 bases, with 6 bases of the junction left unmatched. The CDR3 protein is CASSLDRGWETQYF. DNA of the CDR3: TGTGCCAGCAGTCTTGACAGGGGGTGGGAGACCCAGTACTTC.

The CDR3 region is CASSYSGPLGETQYF. Written as DNA, the CDR3 is TGTGCCAGCAGTTACTCTGGCCCCCTCGGGGAGACCCAGTACTTC. This chain links TRBV6-5 with TRBJ2-5; D uncertain. The CDR3 runs to 15 residues. Looked up from germline, CDR1 is MNHEY and CDR2 is SVGAGI. Trimming removed 0 bases from V and 5 bases from J, with 13 bases in between.

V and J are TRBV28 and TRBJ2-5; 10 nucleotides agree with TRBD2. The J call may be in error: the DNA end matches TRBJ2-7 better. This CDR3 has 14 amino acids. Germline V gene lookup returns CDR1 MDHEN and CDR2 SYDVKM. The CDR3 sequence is CASRRTSGYYEQYF. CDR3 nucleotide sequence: TGTGCCAGCCGGAGGACTAGCGGTTACTACGAGCAGTACTTC.

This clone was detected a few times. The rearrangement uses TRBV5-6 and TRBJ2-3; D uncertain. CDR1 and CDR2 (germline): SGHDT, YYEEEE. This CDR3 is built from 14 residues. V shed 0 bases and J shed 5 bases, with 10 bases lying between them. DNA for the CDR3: TGTGCCAGCAGCTTGGCCTTCTTCCTAGATACGCAGTATTTT. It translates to CASSLAFFLDTQYF.

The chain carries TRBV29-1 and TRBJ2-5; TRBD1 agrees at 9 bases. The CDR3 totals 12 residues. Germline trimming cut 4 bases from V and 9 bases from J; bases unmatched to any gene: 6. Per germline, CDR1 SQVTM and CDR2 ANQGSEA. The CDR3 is CSVGGQGLAQYF. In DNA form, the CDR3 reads TGCAGCGTTGGGGGACAGGGACTTGCCCAGTACTTC.

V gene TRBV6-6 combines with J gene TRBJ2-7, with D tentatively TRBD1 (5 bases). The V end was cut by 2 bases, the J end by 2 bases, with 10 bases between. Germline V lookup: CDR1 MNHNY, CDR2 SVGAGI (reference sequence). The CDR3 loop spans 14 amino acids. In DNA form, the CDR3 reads TGTGCCAGCAGTTACGACAGAGCCCCCTACGAGCAGTACTTC. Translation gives CASSYDRAPYEQYF.